Presented here are 26 T cell receptor beta chains from one specimen sequenced in a study of T cell changes during pregnancy in multiple sclerosis. Method: immunoSEQ multiplex PCR; TCRdb's copy keeps in-frame clones and lacks some. The data show tens of thousands of clones, with approximately 90% seen just once and just under 0.6% held by the top ten. The source was CD4+ T cells from peripheral blood mononuclear cells, collected in the first trimester of pregnancy. All receptors derive from a female donor with multiple sclerosis, enrolled in a pregnancy study.

The chain links TRBV7-8 to TRBJ2-1; TRBD2 agrees at 8 bases. V dropped 1 base and J dropped 8; count of bases not matched to a gene: 1. The germline V gene encodes CDR1 SGHVS and CDR2 FQNEAQ. The CDR3 covers 13 residues. CDR3 bases: TGTGCCAGCAGCTTAGGAGCGGGAGATGAGCAGTTCTTC. It encodes CASSLGAGDEQFF. The full variable domain, completed using reference TRBV7-8 and TRBJ2-1, is GAGVSQSPRYKVAKRGQDVALRCDPISGHVSLFWYQQALGQGPEFLTYFQNEAQLDKSGLPSDRFFAERPEGSVSTLKIQRTQQEDSAVYLCASSLGAGDEQFFGPGTRLTVL.

The V and J genes are TRBV29-1 and TRBJ2-5; D is unresolved. The CDR3 totals 11 residues. V lost 2 bases, J lost 5 bases, and 6 bases lay in between. Germline V gene data show CDR1 as SQVTM and CDR2 as ANQGSEA. In DNA form, the CDR3 reads TGCAGCGTTGAAATCCGGGAGACCCAGTACTTC. Protein: CSVEIRETQYF.

V and J are TRBV6-1 and TRBJ1-2, with 9 bases matching TRBD1. Trimming took 7 bases from V and 8 from J; bases not matched to a gene: 8. The CDR3 extends over 13 amino acids. The germline V gene has CDR1 MNHNS and CDR2 SASEGT. CDR3: CASTETGGFGYTF. The CDR3 DNA is TGTGCCAGCACAGAGACAGGGGGTTTCGGCTACACCTTC.

The V gene is TRBV11-3, the J gene TRBJ1-1, with D perhaps matching TRBD1 (6 bases). V was shortened by 5 bases and J by 4 bases, with 17 bases between the two germline ends. This CDR3 has 15 amino acids. The germline gives CDR1 SGHNT, CDR2 YENEEA. DNA for the CDR3: TGTGCCAGCAGCCCAAAAACAGGGTTGGGCACTGAAGCTTTCTTT. Its protein product is CASSPKTGLGTEAFF. Based on the CDR3 plus reference TRBV11-3 and TRBJ1-1, the full variable domain is EAGVVQSPRYKIIEKKQPVAFWCNPISGHNTLYWYLQNLGQGPELLIRYENEEAVDDSQLPKDRFSAERLKGVDSTLKIQPAELGDSAVYLCASSPKTGLGTEAFFGQGTRLTVV.

This chain links TRBV20-1 with TRBJ2-3; D gene ambiguous. Looked up from germline, CDR1 is DFQATT and CDR2 is SNEGSKA (reference sequence). Trimming removed 6 bases at V and 2 bases at J, with 6 bases between. The CDR3 sequence is 11 residues long. The CDR3 protein is CSASFTDTQYF. The CDR3 DNA follows: TGCAGTGCCTCCTTCACAGATACGCAGTATTTT.

J is TRBJ2-1 and V is TRBV7-9, with D tentatively TRBD2 (5 bases). The CDR3 consists of 15 residues. From germline, CDR1 is SEHNR and CDR2 FQNEAQ (reference sequence). Trimming pared 5 bases from V and 1 base from J, leaving 12 bases between. The CDR3 bases are TGTGCCAGCAGCCCCCTAGCCCCATCCTACAATGAGCAGTTCTTC. This sequence encodes CASSPLAPSYNEQFF.

V gene TRBV11-3 combines with J gene TRBJ2-1; 10 bases line up with TRBD1. Germline V gives CDR1 SGHNT, CDR2 YENEEA. This CDR3 has 16 residues. The junction had 7 bases not matched to a gene; V was cut back by 0 bases and J by 8 bases. The CDR3 here is CASSLEWTGGLDEQFF. DNA for the CDR3: TGTGCCAGCAGCTTAGAATGGACAGGGGGTCTGGATGAGCAGTTCTTC.

The chain recombines TRBV5-4 with TRBJ1-6, with D possibly matching TRBD1 (5 bases). CDR1 is SGHNT, CDR2 YYREEE, per germline (reference sequence). CDR3 size: 15 residues. The germline V and J ends were trimmed by 2 bases and 7 bases, with 13 bases remaining between them. CDR3 DNA: TGTGCCAGCAGCTTTGGGGCACCCGAGAATTCACCCCTCCACTTT. The encoded protein is CASSFGAPENSPLHF.

The chain uses TRBV7-2 and TRBJ1-2, with unresolved D. With 0 bases removed from V and 4 bases from J, the gap between germline ends came to 9 bases. The CDR3 has 14 residues. Per germline, CDR1 SGHTA and CDR2 FQGNSA. The CDR3 spells CASSLAGQAYGYTF. CDR3 sequence (DNA): TGTGCCAGCAGCTTAGCAGGCCAGGCCTATGGCTACACCTTC.

This clone has only a few counts. V and J are TRBV28 and TRBJ2-4; 8 positions match TRBD1. Germline V gene data show CDR1 as MDHEN and CDR2 as SYDVKM. The CDR3 runs to 13 residues. The V and J ends lost 4 bases and 8 bases, in that order; junction bases with no gene match: 4. Here the CDR3 reads CASSYDRGDIQYF. CDR3 nucleotide sequence: TGTGCCAGCAGTTACGACAGGGGAGACATTCAGTACTTC.

V usage is TRBV28 and J usage is TRBJ1-2; possible D gene TRBD1, 5 bases. Germline CDR1 reads MDHEN; CDR2 reads SYDVKM. The germline V and J ends were trimmed by 5 bases and 2 bases, with 15 bases remaining between them. CDR3 length: 15 residues. CDR3 residues: CASSTPTETNYGYTF. As DNA, the CDR3 is TGTGCCAGCAGTACCCCGACAGAGACCAACTATGGCTACACCTTC.

The rearrangement links TRBV18 to TRBJ2-5, with 9 bases aligning to TRBD1. This CDR3 comprises 17 residues. Germline CDR1 and CDR2: KGHSH and LQKENI. Unmatched junction bases numbered 12, after V lost 3 bases and J lost 4 bases. The CDR3 nucleotides read TGTGCCAGCTCACCCTACCCGACAGGGGGAGTCGGAGAGACCCAGTACTTC. This translates into CASSPYPTGGVGETQYF.

The J gene is TRBJ1-6, the V gene TRBV5-6, with 9 bases aligning to TRBD1. The length of the CDR3 is 16 residues. The ends lost 4 bases at V and 7 bases at J; junction bases unmatched: 9. Germline CDR1 is SGHDT and CDR2 is YYEEEE. The CDR3 sequence is CASSLGWTGVNSPLHF. The CDR3 bases are TGTGCCAGCAGCCTGGGATGGACAGGGGTGAATTCACCCCTCCACTTT.

V gene TRBV5-1 combines with J gene TRBJ1-1; D is possibly TRBD1 (5 bases). Per the germline V gene, CDR1 is SGHRS and CDR2 is YFSETQ. This CDR3 has 15 residues. V lost 2 bases, J lost 3 bases, and 14 bases lay in between. This CDR3 reads CASSFGGTRDTEAFF. CDR3 in DNA: TGCGCCAGCAGCTTTGGGGGGACCAGGGACACTGAAGCTTTCTTT.

The chain couples TRBV7-7 to TRBJ2-1, with a tentative D call TRBD1 (6 bases). The V and J ends lost 5 bases and 7 bases respectively, with 12 bases between them. CDR3 size: 13 residues. Germline CDR1 is SSHAT and CDR2 is FNYEAQ (reference sequence). CDR3 nucleotide sequence: TGTGCCAGCAGCCAAGGACAGACGAATGAGCAGTTCTTC. Translating gives CASSQGQTNEQFF.

V gene TRBV19 combines with J gene TRBJ2-5; possible D gene TRBD2, 6 bases. This CDR3 comprises 14 residues. Trimming cost V 9 bases and J 5 bases, with 19 bases left between them. CDR1 LNHDA and CDR2 SQIVND come from the germline V gene (reference sequence). Written as DNA, the CDR3 is TGTGCCAGCCGCGCGGGGAGCAGCGGTGAGACCCAGTACTTC. This sequence encodes CASRAGSSGETQYF.

The table lists this clone with a count of one. The chain recombines TRBV28 with TRBJ2-1; 9 nucleotides align to TRBD2. The V segment lost 0 bases and the J segment 12 bases; nucleotides outside the gene matches: 3. This CDR3 spans 13 amino acids. CDR1 is MDHEN and CDR2 is SYDVKM in the germline V gene. The CDR3 spells CASSLWREGRQFF. Written as DNA, the CDR3 is TGTGCCAGCAGTTTATGGCGGGAGGGCCGGCAGTTCTTC.

The chain recombines TRBV5-8 with TRBJ2-1; 10 bases line up with TRBD1. Germline V gene data show CDR1 as SGHTS and CDR2 as YDEGEE. J gave up 2 bases and V 9 bases, and 2 bases lay outside the gene matches. The CDR3 spans 13 residues. CDR3 sequence reads: CATGQGAYNEQFF. The CDR3, as DNA: TGTGCCACCGGACAGGGGGCCTACAATGAGCAGTTCTTC.

This clone was observed a single time. Within the sample, other DNA sequences also encode this same CDR3. CDR3 DNA: TGTGCCAGCAGCTTGGTGGGGCGGGGGTTAGAGACCCAGTACTTC. This codes for CASSLVGRGLETQYF. The chain joins TRBV5-6 to TRBJ2-5; 7 bases are a match to TRBD2. In germline, CDR1 is SGHDT, CDR2 YYEEEE. This CDR3 has 15 residues. V was pared by 0 bases and J by 4 bases, with 6 bases of the junction left unmatched.

V usage is TRBV7-9 and J usage is TRBJ1-5, with 9 bases lining up with TRBD1. The CDR3 runs to 14 residues. V shed 6 bases and J 4 bases; nucleotides not matched to a gene: 4. Germline V CDR1 and CDR2: SEHNR, FQNEAQ (reference sequence). The chain's CDR3 is CASSRTGENQPQHF. CDR3 DNA: TGTGCCAGCAGTAGGACAGGGGAAAATCAGCCCCAGCATTTT.

The chain recombines TRBV19 with TRBJ2-5; 11 nucleotides agree with TRBD2. This CDR3 has 15 amino acids. Per germline, CDR1 LNHDA and CDR2 SQIVND (reference sequence). V gave up 6 bases and J gave up 2 bases; unmatched junction bases: 5. The CDR3: CASSHRTSGQETQYF. The DNA of the CDR3 is TGTGCCAGTAGCCATAGGACTAGCGGGCAAGAGACCCAGTACTTC.

The chain has TRBV5-4 and TRBJ2-7, with 9 bases identical to TRBD1. The CDR3 has 15 amino acids. The germline CDR1 and CDR2 sequences are SGHNT and YYREEE (reference sequence). The junction had 6 bases not matched to a gene; V was cut back by 4 bases and J by 1 base. The CDR3: CASSPGQGLSYEQYF. CDR3 nucleotides: TGTGCCAGCAGCCCGGGACAGGGTCTGTCCTACGAGCAGTACTTC.

V gene TRBV6-1 combines with J gene TRBJ1-6; the D is unclear. The CDR3 extends over 14 amino acids. The germline gives CDR1 MNHNS, CDR2 SASEGT. V was pared by 1 base and J by 5 bases, with 6 bases between. CDR3 in DNA: TGTGCCAGCAGTGAAGTTCTCCATAATTCACCCCTCCACTTT. Amino acids: CASSEVLHNSPLHF.

The genes are TRBV5-4 and TRBJ2-7; 7 bases match TRBD1. Germline values: CDR1 SGHNT, CDR2 YYREEE (reference sequence). This CDR3 is built from 16 residues. Trimming took 0 bases from V and 3 from J; bases not matched to a gene: 9. The CDR3 spells CASSLDRGDDYYEQYF. In DNA form, the CDR3 reads TGTGCCAGCAGCTTGGACAGGGGAGATGACTACTACGAGCAGTACTTC.

V gene TRBV5-4 combines with J gene TRBJ2-2; no clear D gene. The CDR3 runs 14 residues. Germline values: CDR1 SGHNT, CDR2 YYREEE (reference sequence). The V end was cut by 2 bases, the J end by 1 base, with 6 bases between. CDR3 bases: TGTGCCAGCAGCTTCATTCAGAACACCGGGGAGCTGTTTTTT. It translates to CASSFIQNTGELFF.

The CDR3 DNA follows: TGCGCCAGCAGCCAGCCAGGGGTCCGCGCCACCATATATTTT. Translating it yields CASSQPGVRATIYF. This rearrangement joins TRBV4-1 to TRBJ1-3, with D tentatively TRBD1 (6 bases). V was shortened by 3 bases and J by 9 bases, with 15 bases between the two germline ends. The CDR3 spans 14 residues. CDR1 is MGHRA, CDR2 YSYEKL, per germline.